The entry below describes one T cell receptor (beta chain). With random hexamers, about 0.45 to 1 ug RNA was reverse transcribed. Amplification of the TCR beta CDR3 was carried out by immunoSEQ multiplex PCR, which spanned a total of 54 Vbeta and 13 Jbeta segments. TCRdb recomputed calls from the immunoSEQ multiplex PCR reads with MiXCR, one row per CDR3 protein. Seen here are 65,000 to 90,000 distinct CDR3 sequences, 85% to 95% observed once, and the top ten hold just under 0.4%. The germline V gene has CDR1 SEHNR and CDR2 FQNEAQ (reference sequence). CDR3 length equals 13 residues. The V end was cut by 5 bases, the J end by 4 bases, with 8 bases between. The sample belongs to a study of CD8 T cells in Susac syndrome. The T cells that were sequenced for TCR beta were CD8+ and CD4+ cells from blood. Negative isolation yielded CD8+ and CD4+ T cells; FACS enriched TEMRA cells.

V usage is TRBV7-9 and J usage is TRBJ2-2; D remains unclear. This sequence originates from a human donor with multiple sclerosis. The sequencing sample was made of CD8+ T cells from PBMCs. The CDR3 is CASSGKFTGELFF. The CDR3 bases are TGTGCCAGCAGCGGCAAGTTCACCGGGGAGCTGTTTTTT.